A single sample is the source of the 26 T cell receptor beta chains below, sequenced in a study of blood T cell repertoires in COVID-19. Profiled with immunoSEQ multiplex PCR; TCRdb holds only in-frame clones, not every one. The profile covers under 300,000 clones, with approximately 85% appearing a single time and more than 9.5% taken by the ten largest. The specimen sequenced was peripheral blood. The receptors stem from a woman aged 65 to 85 with acute or convalescent COVID-19.

This clone was recorded only once. This chain connects TRBV21-1 to TRBJ2-5; no DNA check was done on the table's D call, TRBD2. TRBV21-1 is reported as a pseudogene. The CDR3 is 15 residues long. The CDR3 bases are TGTGCCAGCAGCAGGGCGGGACGGGGAAAAGAGACCCAGTACTTC. Residues: CASSRAGRGKETQYF.

This sequence joins TRBV6-5 and TRBJ1-1; 9 bases line up with TRBD1. There are 12 residues in the CDR3. Germline V CDR1 and CDR2: MNHEY, SVGAGI. The V gene end was trimmed by 6 bases and the J gene end by 9 bases; junction bases not matched to a gene: 5. The CDR3 sequence: CASSPGQGQAFF. The CDR3 DNA is TGTGCCAGCAGCCCGGGACAGGGTCAAGCTTTCTTT.

V is TRBV13 and J is TRBJ1-4, with TRBD1 identical over 7 bases. The CDR3 is 14 amino acids. Germline CDR1 and CDR2: PRHDT and FYEKMQ (reference sequence). V was pared by 4 bases and J by 8 bases, with 7 bases of the junction left unmatched. The DNA of the CDR3 is TGTGCCAGCAGCTCTCCGACAGGGCGGGAAAAACTGTTTTTT. Its protein is CASSSPTGREKLFF.

The CDR3 reads CASRRPGTGVGTEAFF. The DNA for the CDR3 is TGCGCCAGCAGAAGGCCCGGGACAGGTGTTGGCACTGAAGCTTTCTTT. This chain connects TRBV5-1 to TRBJ1-1, with TRBD1 identical over 8 bases. This CDR3 comprises 16 residues. Germline V gene data show CDR1 as SGHRS and CDR2 as YFSETQ. J gave up 4 bases and V 5 bases, and 13 bases lay outside the gene matches. Filled out from reference TRBV5-1 and TRBJ1-1, the complete variable domain reads KAGVTQTPRYLIKTRGQQVTLSCSPISGHRSVSWYQQTPGQGLQFLFEYFSETQRNKGNFPGRFSGRQFSNSRSEMNVSTLELGDSALYLCASRRPGTGVGTEAFFGQGTRLTVV.

The chain carries TRBV5-1 and TRBJ1-1; the match to TRBD1 covers 8 bases. CDR3 size: 16 residues. Unmatched junction bases numbered 7, after V lost 3 bases and J lost 0 bases. Germline lookup yields CDR1 SGHRS and CDR2 YFSETQ. The CDR3 sequence: CASSSERTGLNTEAFF. Here the CDR3 DNA reads TGCGCCAGCAGCTCAGAACGGACAGGGCTGAACACTGAAGCTTTCTTT.

The rearrangement joins TRBV30 to TRBJ2-7, with 8 bases matching TRBD1. This CDR3 region has 11 residues. CDR1 is GTSNPN, CDR2 SVGIG, per germline (reference sequence). V was clipped by 4 bases and J by 9 bases; unmatched bases: 5. The CDR3 loop reads CAWIRDRTQYF. CDR3 nucleotide sequence: TGTGCCTGGATTCGGGACAGGACGCAGTACTTC.

This chain uses TRBV29-1 with TRBJ2-3, with 14 bases identical to TRBD2. The germline V gene has CDR1 SQVTM and CDR2 ANQGSEA. Trimming cost V 3 bases and J 0 bases; bases outside gene matches: 5. The CDR3 has 17 residues. CDR3 nucleotides: TGCAGCGTTGATGGACTAGCGGGGGGCGGCAGCACAGATACGCAGTATTTT. Protein sequence: CSVDGLAGGGSTDTQYF.

The J gene is TRBJ1-1, the V gene TRBV3-1 (or the pseudogene TRBV3-2), with D perhaps TRBD1 (5 bases). The CDR3 runs to 14 residues. Trimming removed 2 bases from V and 0 bases from J, with 7 bases in between. The germline V gene has CDR1 LGHDT and CDR2 YNNKEL (reference sequence). The DNA for the CDR3 is TGTGCCAGCAGCCAAAACAGGTTGAACACTGAAGCTTTCTTT. It yields the protein CASSQNRLNTEAFF.

The J gene is TRBJ2-2, the V gene TRBV15, with 9 nucleotides matching TRBD1. Losses at the gene ends were 5 bases for V and 5 bases for J; bases not matched to a gene: 6. This CDR3 is built from 15 residues. Germline V CDR1 and CDR2: LNHNV, YYDKDF (reference sequence). CDR3 DNA: TGTGCCACCAGCCCGGGACAGGGCACGACCGGGGAGCTGTTTTTT. Translating gives CATSPGQGTTGELFF.

The chain recombines TRBV7-2 with TRBJ1-2, with a possible D match to TRBD1 (5 bases). This CDR3 region has 14 residues. Germline V CDR1 and CDR2: SGHTA, FQGNSA. V lost 3 bases, J lost 3 bases, and 11 bases lay in between. The CDR3 loop is CASSFRVLHYGYTF. The CDR3 coding sequence is TGTGCCAGCAGCTTCAGGGTTCTCCACTATGGCTACACCTTC.

This clone was seen once. The CDR3 here is CASSLDRNEQFF. CDR3 coding DNA: TGTGCCAGCAGCTTAGACCGGAATGAGCAGTTCTTC. The chain couples TRBV7-9 to TRBJ2-1; D uncertain. Germline V gives CDR1 SEHNR, CDR2 FQNEAQ (reference sequence). Trimming shortened V by 1 base and J by 7 bases, and 5 bases separated the two germline ends. This CDR3 has 12 residues. The variable domain in full, completed from reference TRBV7-9 and TRBJ2-1, reads DTGVSQNPRHKITKRGQNVTFRCDPISEHNRLYWYRQTLGQGPEFLTYFQNEAQLEKSRLLSDRFSAERPKGSFSTLEIQRTEQGDSAMYLCASSLDRNEQFFGPGTRLTVL.

J is TRBJ1-2 and V is TRBV6-1; 11 nucleotides match TRBD1. CDR3 length: 12 residues. The junction had 7 bases not matched to a gene; V was cut back by 5 bases and J by 14 bases. CDR1 MNHNS and CDR2 SASEGT come from the germline V gene. The chain's CDR3 is CASSSDRGPRTF. The CDR3 bases are TGTGCCAGCAGTTCGGACAGGGGGCCGCGAACCTTC.

The chain uses TRBV5-5 and TRBJ1-6, with D unclear. V lost 7 bases and J 10 bases, leaving 18 bases between the germline ends. CDR3 length: 14 amino acids. Germline V CDR1 and CDR2: SGHKS, YYEKEE (reference sequence). The CDR3 bases are TGTGCCAGCGGGAGGATAGAGAGTGGGTCACCCCTCCACTTT. This sequence encodes CASGRIESGSPLHF.

The CDR3 loop reads CASSLVGPGLYNEQFF. CDR3 in DNA: TGCGCCAGCAGCTTGGTTGGCCCCGGACTGTACAATGAGCAGTTCTTC. The V call is TRBV5-1, the J call TRBJ2-1; a weak D match, TRBD2 (5 bases). Per the germline V gene, CDR1 is SGHRS and CDR2 is YFSETQ. This CDR3 is 16 amino acids long. Deletions cut 0 bases from V and 4 bases from J, with 14 bases between.

The chain is built from TRBV6-5 and TRBJ2-7; D remains ambiguous. V was cut by 7 bases and J by 3 bases, with 10 bases left in between. CDR3 length: 12 residues. In germline, CDR1 is MNHEY, CDR2 SVGAGI. Here the CDR3 reads CASISWSYEQYF. CDR3 sequence (DNA): TGTGCCAGCATATCGTGGAGCTACGAGCAGTACTTC.

The chain carries TRBV18 and TRBJ2-5, with TRBD1 identical over 8 bases. CDR1 and CDR2 (germline): KGHSH, LQKENI. This CDR3 is 13 amino acids long. Unmatched junction bases numbered 6, after V lost 2 bases and J lost 10 bases. The CDR3 loop reads CASSPDRGLIQYF. In nucleotides, the CDR3 is TGTGCCAGCTCACCAGACAGGGGCCTTATCCAGTACTTC.

This chain uses TRBV2 with TRBJ1-1; D remains unclear. Per germline, CDR1 SNHLY and CDR2 FYNNEI. CDR3 size: 15 residues. Trimming took off 2 bases at V and 1 base at J, with 11 bases between the two ends. Written as DNA, the CDR3 is TGTGCCAGCAGTGAATGGGCAGGCCCGAACACTGAAGCTTTCTTT. Translation gives CASSEWAGPNTEAFF. The variable domain in full, completed from reference TRBV2 and TRBJ1-1, reads EPEVTQTPSHQVTQMGQEVILRCVPISNHLYFYWYRQILGQKVEFLVSFYNNEISEKSEIFDDQFSVERPDGSNFTLKIRSTKLEDSAMYFCASSEWAGPNTEAFFGQGTRLTVV.

The genes are TRBV5-1 and TRBJ1-5, with TRBD1 as a possible D gene (5 bases). This CDR3 has 15 residues. Looked up from germline, CDR1 is SGHRS and CDR2 is YFSETQ. Trimming shortened V by 2 bases and J by 5 bases, and 14 bases separated the two germline ends. As DNA, the CDR3 is TGCGCCAGCAGCTTAATCCCAGGGCAGGATCAGCCCCAGCATTTT. It is translated as CASSLIPGQDQPQHF.

Only a few counts were recorded for this clone. The sample has other DNA sequences that encode this CDR3 too. The V call is TRBV12-3 or TRBV12-4, the J call TRBJ1-1, with D uncertain. The CDR3 loop spans 13 amino acids. Trimming shortened V by 3 bases and J by 1 base, and 6 bases separated the two germline ends. The CDR3 sequence: CASSFRENTEAFF. CDR3 nucleotides: TGTGCCAGCAGTTTTCGGGAGAACACTGAAGCTTTCTTT.

This clone was recorded once. This rearrangement joins TRBV9 to TRBJ2-2; D possibly corresponds to TRBD2 (7 bases). CDR1 is SGDLS, CDR2 YYNGEE, per germline. Trimming took 4 bases from V and 6 from J, leaving 19 bases between them. The CDR3 sequence is 16 residues long. CDR3 loop: CASSPRGALGAGELFF. CDR3 in DNA: TGTGCCAGCAGCCCACGGGGGGCTTTGGGGGCCGGGGAGCTGTTTTTT.

This chain links TRBV7-9 with TRBJ1-4, with 7 bases lining up with TRBD1. The germline gives CDR1 SEHNR, CDR2 FQNEAQ (reference sequence). CDR3 size: 14 residues. The V and J ends lost 3 bases and 5 bases, in that order; junction bases with no gene match: 3. Here the CDR3 reads CASSLLGQNEKLFF. The CDR3 DNA follows: TGTGCCAGCAGCTTGCTGGGACAGAATGAAAAACTGTTTTTT.

This chain connects TRBV2 to TRBJ1-4; possible D gene TRBD1, 6 bases. The CDR3 spans 16 residues. The V end was cut by 3 bases, the J end by 0 bases, with 11 bases between. The germline V gene encodes CDR1 SNHLY and CDR2 FYNNEI. The CDR3 reads CASSELGGATNEKLFF. As DNA, the CDR3 is TGTGCCAGCAGTGAGTTAGGGGGTGCAACTAATGAAAAACTGTTTTTT.

The V gene is TRBV7-2, the J gene TRBJ1-5; 8 bases agree with TRBD1. Trimming at V came to 1 base and at J to 4 bases, leaving 6 bases not matched to a gene. The CDR3 has 16 residues. Per the germline V gene, CDR1 is SGHTA and CDR2 is FQGNSA. The CDR3 sequence: CASSLGRDRTNQPQHF. CDR3 DNA sequence: TGTGCCAGCAGCTTAGGGAGGGACAGGACAAATCAGCCCCAGCATTTT.

V is TRBV5-1 and J is TRBJ2-3; TRBD1 matches 7 bases. The germline CDR1 and CDR2 sequences are SGHRS and YFSETQ. Trimming removed 5 bases from V and 2 bases from J; junction bases left unmatched: 8. This CDR3 comprises 15 residues. The CDR3 is CASRKGGQDTDTQYF. The CDR3 DNA reads TGCGCCAGCAGAAAAGGTGGACAGGACACAGATACGCAGTATTTT.

The V gene is TRBV2, the J gene TRBJ2-3; the match to TRBD2 covers 9 bases. CDR3 length equals 16 residues. V was clipped by 4 bases and J by 5 bases; unmatched bases: 10. Germline V lookup: CDR1 SNHLY, CDR2 FYNNEI. DNA of the CDR3: TGTGCCAGCAGTGGTAGTGGCGGGGGGGCCGTAGATACGCAGTATTTT. Amino acids: CASSGSGGGAVDTQYF.

This chain links TRBV4-1 with TRBJ2-7; possible D gene TRBD2, 6 bases. Germline CDR1 reads MGHRA; CDR2 reads YSYEKL. This CDR3 contains 14 residues. Trimming stripped 6 bases from V and 4 bases from J, with 16 bases between. The CDR3: CASRPSDSRYEQYF. CDR3 DNA: TGCGCCAGCAGACCTAGCGACAGTAGATACGAGCAGTACTTC.